This TCR beta chain was profiled in a study of shared clonotypes between healthy human individuals. Whole-study findings and limits: Only blood was sampled; tissue repertoires likely differ. It was observed that 5% to 6.5% of naive CD4 clonotypes were shared across a handful of donors.

Generated by immunoSEQ multiplex PCR, the TCRdb table keeps only in-frame clones and is missing some. The sample shows some 1.5 million clones, 98% of them seen only once. The CDR3 contains 14 residues. The V gene end was trimmed by 8 bases and the J gene end by 3 bases; junction bases not matched to a gene: 6. CDR1 is ENHRY and CDR2 is SYGVKD in the germline V gene. Note on this clone: The antigen is unknown.

The genes are TRBV10-3 and TRBJ2-1; 8 bases agree with TRBD2. The source of this sequence is a man aged 30 to 39 in good health. Material: naive CD4+ T cells sorted from blood. Indicated subset: CD45RA+ positively selected. CDR3 coding DNA: TGTGCCATCGCTTCCAGCGGGAGCTACAATGAGCAGTTCTTC. Translated: CAIASSGSYNEQFF.